Listed below are T cell receptor beta chains from one sample, sequenced in a study of OX40 agonist ivuxolimab in advanced cancers. TCRdb's copy holds only in-frame clones and misses some; the assay was immunoSEQ multiplex PCR. The table has tens of thousands of clones, more than 70% seen once. The sequencing here drew on CD4+ or CD8+ T cells sorted from blood, taken in a trial of the OX40 agonist ivuxolimab. Receptors were obtained from an adult with an advanced solid tumor such as melanoma, head and neck, liver or kidney cancer. Each CDR3 is given with its conserved first and last residue. Each record gives: V gene, clone size, J gene, D gene, CDR3 DNA, CDR3 protein. The D gene is left open where the match is weak. The size of a clone is reported for some rows only, either as once, few or many, or as a class for expanded clones.

TRBV30	-	TRBJ2-7	-	TGTGCCTGGAGTGTAAAGTACGAGCAGTACTTC	CAWSVKYEQYF
TRBV14	-	TRBJ1-2	TRBD1	TGTGCCAGCAGCCCTCGGACAGGGGCTAACTATGGCTACACCTTC	CASSPRTGANYGYTF
TRBV7-8	-	TRBJ2-7	TRBD1	TGTGCTAGCACTTCCCGGGGACAGGGGATCGAGCAGTACTTC	CASTSRGQGIEQYF
TRBV19	once	TRBJ2-1	TRBD2	TGTGCCAGTAGTCGCTTGGGACTAGCGGGAAACAATGAGCAGTTCTTC	CASSRLGLAGNNEQFF
TRBV11-2	-	TRBJ2-1	-	TGTGCCAGCAGCTTAGTACGGGGGACCAATGAGCAGTTCTTC	CASSLVRGTNEQFF
TRBV5-5	-	TRBJ1-3	TRBD1	TGTGCCAGCAGCCCCGGGACAGGTGGAAACACCATATATTTT	CASSPGTGGNTIYF
TRBV7-2	-	TRBJ1-1	-	TGTGCCAGCAGCTTACAGGGGAGGGACACTGAAGCTTTCTTT	CASSLQGRDTEAFF
TRBV11-2	-	TRBJ2-4	-	TGTGCCAGCAGCTTAGTAACCAGCATTCAGTACTTC	CASSLVTSIQYF
TRBV5-4	-	TRBJ1-3	TRBD1	TGTGCCAGCAGCTTGGACGGGGGGACAGGTGGAAACACCATATATTTT	CASSLDGGTGGNTIYF
TRBV2	-	TRBJ1-4	-	TGTGCCACCGTTGAGGGTTTGAGGGGTGGGGGTGAAAAACTGTTTTTT	CATVEGLRGGGEKLFF
TRBV5-1	-	TRBJ2-7	-	TGCGCCAGCAGCTTGTTGGGCGGTACCTACGAGCAGTACTTC	CASSLLGGTYEQYF
TRBV5-5	-	TRBJ1-5	-	TGTGCCAGCAGCTTGGGTTTTAGCAATCAGCCCCAGCATTTT	CASSLGFSNQPQHF
TRBV10-1	-	TRBJ2-7	-	TGCGCCAGCAGTGAGGGAGTAGGGGCCTACGAGCAGTACTTC	CASSEGVGAYEQYF
TRBV11-3	-	TRBJ2-2	TRBD1	TGTGCCAGCAGCCGCGGACAGGGATCGCCCGGGGAGCTGTTTTTT	CASSRGQGSPGELFF
TRBV2	-	TRBJ1-5	-	TGTGCCAGCAGTGAAGCTAGGGGGGCCGGTCAGCCCCAGCATTTT	CASSEARGAGQPQHF
TRBV6-1	-	TRBJ1-5	TRBD1	TGTGCCAGCAGGACAGGGGTTTTCAATCAGCCCCAGCATTTT	CASRTGVFNQPQHF
TRBV7-9	-	TRBJ1-2	-	TGTGCCAGCAGCCCGAGCGGGGGGCATGGCTACACCTTC	CASSPSGGHGYTF
TRBV6-1	-	TRBJ1-3	-	TGTGCCAGCAGTAGGGGATTTGGAAACACCATATATTTT	CASSRGFGNTIYF
TRBV18	-	TRBJ1-1	-	TGTGCCAGCTCACCTTACGAGAACACTGAAGCTTTCTTT	CASSPYENTEAFF
TRBV5-1	-	TRBJ1-4	-	TGCGCCAGTAGACAGTCATCAGGGACTGCTAATGAAAAACTGTTTTTT	CASRQSSGTANEKLFF
TRBV27	-	TRBJ1-5	-	TGTGCCAGCAGTTTTTCGGGGGTACTCAATCAGCCCCAGCATTTT	CASSFSGVLNQPQHF
TRBV5-4	-	TRBJ1-1	TRBD1	TGTGCCAGCAGCCCTAGACAGGGAACTGAAGCTTTCTTT	CASSPRQGTEAFF
TRBV7-2	-	TRBJ2-7	-	TGTGCCAGCAGCTTAGCCCTAGGGACCTCCTACGAGCAGTACTTC	CASSLALGTSYEQYF
TRBV6-5	-	TRBJ2-1	TRBD1	TGTGCCAGCAGGCCGGGACAGGGTGTCAATGAGCAGTTCTTC	CASRPGQGVNEQFF
TRBV5-1	-	TRBJ2-1	TRBD2	TGCGCCAGCAGCTTGGGCCGCCTAGCGGGAGTCAGGAATGAGCAGTTCTTC	CASSLGRLAGVRNEQFF
TRBV7-2	-	TRBJ2-5	TRBD2	TGTGCCAGCAGCTTAGATCCTGCGGGGGGGACGCGCGAGACCCAGTACTTC	CASSLDPAGGTRETQYF
TRBV7-9	-	TRBJ2-1	TRBD2	TGTGCCAGCAGCGGGAGGGACCCCCGGTGGTGGATGGTTACCTCTGAGCAGTTCTTC	CASSGRDPRWWMVTSEQFF
TRBV4-2	-	TRBJ1-2	-	TGTGCCAGCAGCCCGACAGTCGACTATGGCTACACCTTC	CASSPTVDYGYTF
TRBV11-1	-	TRBJ2-7	-	TGTGCCAGCAGCGGGGACAATTCCTACGAGCAGTACTTC	CASSGDNSYEQYF
TRBV7-2	-	TRBJ2-7	-	TGTGCCAGCAGTGGCGAGGCCTTCTACGAGCAGTACTTC	CASSGEAFYEQYF
TRBV29-1	-	TRBJ1-1	-	TGCAGCGTTGGGGGGGCCACTGAAGCTTTCTTT	CSVGGATEAFF
TRBV11-2	few	TRBJ1-5	TRBD1	TGTGCCAGCAGCTTCGTGACAGGGGAGCAGCCCCAGCATTTT	CASSFVTGEQPQHF
TRBV5-4	-	TRBJ1-4	TRBD1	TGTGCCAGCAGCGTTTCTACGACAGGGTATGAAAAACTGTTTTTT	CASSVSTTGYEKLFF
TRBV7-2	-	TRBJ2-1	TRBD2	TGTGCCAGCAGGTTGGTTAGCGGGAGTAGGGATGAGCAGTTCTTC	CASRLVSGSRDEQFF
TRBV15	once	TRBJ2-7	-	TGTGCCACCAGCAGACCCGGGAACAGGGACGAGCAGTACTTC	CATSRPGNRDEQYF
TRBV5-6	-	TRBJ2-7	TRBD1	TGTGCCAGCAGCTCTGACAGGGCACTGATCTACGAGCAGTACTTC	CASSSDRALIYEQYF
TRBV5-4	once	TRBJ2-7	-	TGTGCCAGCAGCCTGCGACTAGGGGGAGTGTACACCTACGAGCAGTACTTC	CASSLRLGGVYTYEQYF
TRBV2	-	TRBJ2-7	TRBD2	TGTGCCAGCGGGACTAGCGGATTCTACGAGCAGTACTTC	CASGTSGFYEQYF
TRBV4-1	few	TRBJ1-5	-	TGCGCCAGCAGCGACACAGGGAGGAATCAGCCCCAGCATTTT	CASSDTGRNQPQHF
TRBV6-5	medium-sized	TRBJ1-1	-	TGTGCCAGCAGTTACGGAGGGACTGAAGCTTTCTTT	CASSYGGTEAFF
TRBV7-2	-	TRBJ2-7	-	TGTGCCAGCAGACTCGACCAGCGGGCTTATGACGAGCAGTACTTC	CASRLDQRAYDEQYF
TRBV2	-	TRBJ2-7	TRBD2	TGTGCCAGCAGCGGGACTAGCGTATCCTACGAGCAGTACTTC	CASSGTSVSYEQYF
TRBV7-2	once	TRBJ2-1	-	TGTGCCAGCACACCGATGGGAGTAGTCAATGAGCAGTTCTTC	CASTPMGVVNEQFF
TRBV5-4	-	TRBJ2-3	-	TGTGCCAGCAGCGAGAAGCGGGTCACAGATACGCAGTATTTT	CASSEKRVTDTQYF
TRBV25-1	few	TRBJ1-2	-	TGTGCCAGCAGCAATCCCCGACAAGGGTATGGCTACACCTTC	CASSNPRQGYGYTF
TRBV6-5	-	TRBJ2-7	-	TGTGCCAGCACCAAAGAAGGTTCCTACGAGCAGTACTTC	CASTKEGSYEQYF
TRBV18	-	TRBJ2-4	TRBD2	TGTGCCAGCTCACCCCGTATATCCCCTCCGCTAGCGGGGGGAAACATTCAGTACTTC	CASSPRISPPLAGGNIQYF
TRBV2	-	TRBJ2-6	-	TGTGCCAGCAGTGCCCTTGGTGGGGCCAACGTCCTGACTTTC	CASSALGGANVLTF
TRBV25-1	-	TRBJ2-7	-	TGTGCCAGCAGTGAATTAGGGCTAGCGAAGTACGAGCAGTACTTC	CASSELGLAKYEQYF
TRBV2	-	TRBJ1-5	-	TGTGCCAGCAGTGATGGAGGGGCTGGCAATCAGCCCCAGCATTTT	CASSDGGAGNQPQHF
TRBV19	-	TRBJ2-1	TRBD2	TGTGCCAGTGCCTGGGCGGGGGGCTCCTACAATGAGCAGTTCTTC	CASAWAGGSYNEQFF
TRBV4-1	once	TRBJ1-6	TRBD1	TGCGCCAGCAGCGGAGGAGCGAGGGGACAGGGGCAAAATTCACCCCTCCACTTT	CASSGGARGQGQNSPLHF
TRBV4-3	-	TRBJ2-7	-	TGCGCCAGCAGCCAAGAGGTTGCGAGAGTCTACGAGCAGTACTTC	CASSQEVARVYEQYF